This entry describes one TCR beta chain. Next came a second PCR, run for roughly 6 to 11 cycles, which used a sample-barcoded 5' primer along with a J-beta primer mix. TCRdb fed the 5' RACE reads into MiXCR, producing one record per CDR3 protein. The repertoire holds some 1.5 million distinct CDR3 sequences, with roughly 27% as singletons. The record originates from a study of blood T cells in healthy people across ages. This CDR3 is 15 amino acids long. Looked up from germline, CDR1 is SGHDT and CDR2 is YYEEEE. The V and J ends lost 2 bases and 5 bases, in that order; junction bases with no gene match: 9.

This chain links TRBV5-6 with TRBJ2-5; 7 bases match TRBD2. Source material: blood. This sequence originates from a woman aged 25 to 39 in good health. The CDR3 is CASSFYLGGRETQYF. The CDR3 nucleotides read TGTGCCAGCAGCTTTTATCTGGGAGGGCGTGAGACCCAGTACTTC.